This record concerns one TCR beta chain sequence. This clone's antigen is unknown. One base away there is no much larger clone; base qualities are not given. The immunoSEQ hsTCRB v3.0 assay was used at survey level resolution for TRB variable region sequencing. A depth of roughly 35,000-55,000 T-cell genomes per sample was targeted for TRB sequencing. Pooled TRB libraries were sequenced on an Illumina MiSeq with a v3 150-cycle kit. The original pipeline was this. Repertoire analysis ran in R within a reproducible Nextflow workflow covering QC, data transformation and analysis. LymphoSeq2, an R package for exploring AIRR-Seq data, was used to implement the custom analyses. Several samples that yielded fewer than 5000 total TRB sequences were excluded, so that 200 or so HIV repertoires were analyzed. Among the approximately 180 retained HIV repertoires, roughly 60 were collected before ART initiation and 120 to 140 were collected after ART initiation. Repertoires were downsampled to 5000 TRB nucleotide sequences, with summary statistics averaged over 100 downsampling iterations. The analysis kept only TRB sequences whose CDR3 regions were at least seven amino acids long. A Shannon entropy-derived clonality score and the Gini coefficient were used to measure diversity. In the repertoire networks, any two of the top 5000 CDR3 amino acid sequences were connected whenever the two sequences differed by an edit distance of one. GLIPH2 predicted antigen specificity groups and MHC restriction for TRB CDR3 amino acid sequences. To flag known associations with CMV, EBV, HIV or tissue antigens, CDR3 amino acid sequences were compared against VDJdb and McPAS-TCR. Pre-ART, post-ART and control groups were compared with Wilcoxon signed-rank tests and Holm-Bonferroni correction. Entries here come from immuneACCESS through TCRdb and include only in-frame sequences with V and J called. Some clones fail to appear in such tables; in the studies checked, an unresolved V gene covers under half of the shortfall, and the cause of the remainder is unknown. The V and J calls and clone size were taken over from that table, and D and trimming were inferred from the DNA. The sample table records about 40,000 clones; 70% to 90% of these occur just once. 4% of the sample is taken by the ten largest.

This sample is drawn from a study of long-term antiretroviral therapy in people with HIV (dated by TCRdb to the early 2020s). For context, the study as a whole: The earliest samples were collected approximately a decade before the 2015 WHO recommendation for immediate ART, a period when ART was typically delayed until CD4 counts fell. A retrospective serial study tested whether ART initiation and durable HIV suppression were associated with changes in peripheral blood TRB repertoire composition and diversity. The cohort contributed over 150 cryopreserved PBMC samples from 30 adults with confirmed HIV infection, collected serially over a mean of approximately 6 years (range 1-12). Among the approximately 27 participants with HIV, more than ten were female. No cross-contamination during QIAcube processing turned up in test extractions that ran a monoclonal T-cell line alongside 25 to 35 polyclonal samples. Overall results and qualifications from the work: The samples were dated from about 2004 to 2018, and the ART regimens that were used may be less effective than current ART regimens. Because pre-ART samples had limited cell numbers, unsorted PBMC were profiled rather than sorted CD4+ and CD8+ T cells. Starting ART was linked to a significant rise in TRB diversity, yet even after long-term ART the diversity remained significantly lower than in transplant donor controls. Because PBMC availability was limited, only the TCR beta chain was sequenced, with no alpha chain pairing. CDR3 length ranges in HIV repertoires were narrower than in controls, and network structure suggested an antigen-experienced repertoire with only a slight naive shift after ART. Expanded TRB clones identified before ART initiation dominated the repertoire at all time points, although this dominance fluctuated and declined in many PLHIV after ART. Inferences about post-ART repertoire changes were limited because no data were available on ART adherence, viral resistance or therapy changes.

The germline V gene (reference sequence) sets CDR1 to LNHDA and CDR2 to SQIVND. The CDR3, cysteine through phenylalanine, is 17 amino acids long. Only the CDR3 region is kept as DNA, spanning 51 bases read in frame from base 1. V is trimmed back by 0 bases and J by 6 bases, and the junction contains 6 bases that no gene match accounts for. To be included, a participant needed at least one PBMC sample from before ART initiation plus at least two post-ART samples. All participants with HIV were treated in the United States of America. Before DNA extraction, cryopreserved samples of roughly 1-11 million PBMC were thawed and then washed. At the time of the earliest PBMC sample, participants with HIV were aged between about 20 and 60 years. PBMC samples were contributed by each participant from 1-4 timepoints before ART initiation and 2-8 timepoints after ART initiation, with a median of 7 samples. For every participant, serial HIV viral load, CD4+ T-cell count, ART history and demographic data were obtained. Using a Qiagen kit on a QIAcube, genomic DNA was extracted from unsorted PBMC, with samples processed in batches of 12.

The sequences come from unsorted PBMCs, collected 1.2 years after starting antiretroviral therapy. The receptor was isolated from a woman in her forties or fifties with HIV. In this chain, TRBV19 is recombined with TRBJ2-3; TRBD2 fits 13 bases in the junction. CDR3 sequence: CASSIDSPGLAGDTQYF. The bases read TGTGCCAGTAGTATAGATTCCCCGGGACTAGCGGGGGATACGCAGTATTTT.